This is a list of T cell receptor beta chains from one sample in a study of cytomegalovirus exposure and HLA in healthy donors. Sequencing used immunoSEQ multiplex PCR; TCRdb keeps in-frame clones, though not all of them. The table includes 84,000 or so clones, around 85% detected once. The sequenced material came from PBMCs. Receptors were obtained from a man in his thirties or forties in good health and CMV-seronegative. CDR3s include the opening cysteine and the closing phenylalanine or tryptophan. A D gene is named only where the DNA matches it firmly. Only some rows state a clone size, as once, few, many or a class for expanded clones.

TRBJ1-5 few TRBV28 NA TGTGCCAGCAGACTGAACAGGGTCGGGTATCAGCCCCAGCATTTT CASRLNRVGYQPQHF
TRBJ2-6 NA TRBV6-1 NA TGTGCCAGCAGTGTTTACCGGGACACAACTTTCTCTGGGGCCAACGTCCTGACTTTC CASSVYRDTTFSGANVLTF
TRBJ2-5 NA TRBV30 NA TGTGCCTGGAACCAGGGTCAAGAGACCCAGTACTTC CAWNQGQETQYF
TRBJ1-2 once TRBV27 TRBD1 TGTGCCAGCAGTTTAGACAGGGGGGAGGATCGAGGTGGCTACACCTTC CASSLDRGEDRGGYTF
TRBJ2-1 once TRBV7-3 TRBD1 TGTGCCAGCAGCGTGGACAGGGTAGAAGGTGAGCAGTTCTTC CASSVDRVEGEQFF
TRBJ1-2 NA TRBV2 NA TGTGCCAGCAGTGATAGTGAGGGAACGTATAATGGCTACACCTTC CASSDSEGTYNGYTF
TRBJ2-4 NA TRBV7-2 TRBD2 TGTGCCAGCAGCTTAGTAGCGGGGGGGGTAAACATTCAGTACTTC CASSLVAGGVNIQYF
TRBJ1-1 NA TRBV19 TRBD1 TGTGCCAGCCGGGACAGGGGGGCTGAAGCTTTCTTT CASRDRGAEAFF
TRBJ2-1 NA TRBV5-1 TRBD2 TGCGCCAGCAGCTTGGCGGGGGGGGCCAATGAGCAGTTCTTC CASSLAGGANEQFF
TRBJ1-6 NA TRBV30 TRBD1 TGTGCCTGGACCAGCAGGGGGCGCGGGTTTAACTATAATTCACCCCTCCACTTT CAWTSRGRGFNYNSPLHF
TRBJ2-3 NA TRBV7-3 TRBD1 TGTGCCAGCAGCCTCACAGGGGGTACCGCTACAGATACGCAGTATTTT CASSLTGGTATDTQYF
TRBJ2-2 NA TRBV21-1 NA TGTGCCAGCACGGACAGGGTAGCCGGGGAGCTGTTTTTT CASTDRVAGELFF
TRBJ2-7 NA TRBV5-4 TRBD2 TGTGCCAGCAGCCCGGGCGGGGGCGAGCAGTACTTC CASSPGGGEQYF
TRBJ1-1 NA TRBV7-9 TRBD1 TGTGCCAGCAGCTTAGGACAGGGGTGGACTGAAGCTTTCTTT CASSLGQGWTEAFF
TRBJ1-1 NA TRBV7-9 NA TGTGCCAGCAGCTTAGATGATAGTAGACTAGCTTTCTTT CASSLDDSRLAFF